Following are 3 T cell receptor beta chains from one sample sequenced in a study of blood T cell repertoires in COVID-19. Sequencing was performed with immunoSEQ multiplex PCR; in TCRdb, only in-frame clones are kept and a portion is missing. This sample has about 350,000 clones; around nine tenths occur once, and the top ten carry approximately 0.93%. Source material: PBMCs or T cells enriched from blood (not recorded which). These receptors were obtained from a woman younger than 45 who had been exposed to COVID-19.

The CDR3 here is CASHTNRDEAFF. In DNA, the CDR3 is TGTGCCAGCCACACTAACAGGGACGAAGCTTTCTTT. This chain connects TRBV25-1 to TRBJ1-1; tentative D call: TRBD1 (6 bases). CDR1 is MGHDK and CDR2 is SYGVNS in the germline V gene. This CDR3 has 12 amino acids. Trimming left V 8 bases short and J 8 bases short, with 15 bases between.

The chain recombines TRBV7-9 with TRBJ1-6; TRBD1 matches 7 bases. The J segment lost 11 bases and the V segment lost 4 bases, leaving 11 bases of the junction unmatched. CDR3 size: 15 residues. The germline gives CDR1 SEHNR, CDR2 FQNEAQ (reference sequence). The CDR3 sequence: CASSSRAGGSAPLHF. The CDR3 DNA reads as TGTGCCAGCAGCTCACGCGCAGGGGGGTCAGCACCCCTCCACTTT.

The chain couples TRBV4-2 to TRBJ2-7; perhaps TRBD1 as D (5 bases). V was clipped by 6 bases and J by 5 bases, with 14 bases between them. Germline V gene data show CDR1 as LGHNA and CDR2 as YNFKEQ. The CDR3 runs 13 residues. The CDR3 loop is CASSHDRPHEQYF. CDR3 nucleotides: TGTGCCAGCAGTCATGACAGACCCCACGAGCAGTACTTC.